Reported below is one T cell receptor beta chain. The protocol was immunoSEQ multiplex PCR, while the TCRdb copy is restricted to in-frame clones and leaves out a portion. The table includes tens of thousands of clones, more than 85% detected once. The sample is drawn from a study of T cell changes during pregnancy in multiple sclerosis. This sample comprised CD4+ T cells from peripheral blood mononuclear cells, obtained after pregnancy. This TCR came from a female donor with multiple sclerosis, enrolled in a pregnancy study.

This chain's CDR3 is CAWSGGRGKDTQYF. DNA for the CDR3: TGTGCCTGGAGTGGGGGTAGGGGCAAAGATACGCAGTATTTT. The rearrangement links TRBV30 to TRBJ2-3; possibly TRBD1 for D (5 bases). The germline gives CDR1 GTSNPN, CDR2 SVGIG (reference sequence). V shed 1 base and J shed 5 bases, with 13 bases lying between them. This CDR3 region has 14 residues.